The T cell receptor (beta chain) under discussion was sequenced for a study of shared clonotypes between healthy human individuals. CD45RO-negative cells were positively selected for CCR7, leaving out terminally differentiated effector memory CD45RA+ cells. The CDR3 is 15 residues long. The germline V gene encodes CDR1 LGHNA and CDR2 YSLEER. V gave up 1 base and J gave up 4 bases, with 11 bases separating them. Method: immunoSEQ multiplex PCR; TCRdb's copy keeps in-frame clones and lacks some. Found here are about 2 million clones, about 95% of them singletons; the top ten hold more than 0.95%. The sample consisted of naive CD8+ T cells sorted from blood. The TCR was taken from a young man in good health. V and J are TRBV4-3 and TRBJ1-3; no reliable D call. CDR3 amino acids: CASSQVGASGNTIYF. The CDR3 nucleotides are TGCGCCAGCAGCCAAGTTGGAGCATCAGGAAACACCATATATTTT.